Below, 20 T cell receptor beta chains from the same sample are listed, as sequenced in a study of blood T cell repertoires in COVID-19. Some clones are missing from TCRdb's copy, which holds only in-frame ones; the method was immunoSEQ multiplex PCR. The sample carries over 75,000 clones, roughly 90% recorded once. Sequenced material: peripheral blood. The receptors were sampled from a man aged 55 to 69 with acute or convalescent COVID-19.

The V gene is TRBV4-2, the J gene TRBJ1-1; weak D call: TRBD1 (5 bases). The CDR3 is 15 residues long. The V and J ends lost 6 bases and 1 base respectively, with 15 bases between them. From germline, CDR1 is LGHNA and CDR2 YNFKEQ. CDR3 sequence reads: CASSLGRGSNTEAFF. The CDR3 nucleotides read TGTGCCAGCAGTTTAGGAAGGGGATCGAACACTGAAGCTTTCTTT.

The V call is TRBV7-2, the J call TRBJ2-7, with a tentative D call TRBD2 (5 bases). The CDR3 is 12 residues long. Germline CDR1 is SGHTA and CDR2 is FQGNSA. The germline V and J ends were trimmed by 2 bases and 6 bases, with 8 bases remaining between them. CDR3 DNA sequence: TGTGCCAGCAGCTTACGGGGAAGCGAGCAGTACTTC. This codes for CASSLRGSEQYF.

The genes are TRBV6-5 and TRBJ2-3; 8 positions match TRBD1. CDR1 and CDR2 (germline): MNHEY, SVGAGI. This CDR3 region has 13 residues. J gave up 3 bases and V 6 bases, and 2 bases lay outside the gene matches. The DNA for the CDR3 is TGTGCCAGCAGGACAGGGGTTACAGATACGCAGTATTTT. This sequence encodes CASRTGVTDTQYF.

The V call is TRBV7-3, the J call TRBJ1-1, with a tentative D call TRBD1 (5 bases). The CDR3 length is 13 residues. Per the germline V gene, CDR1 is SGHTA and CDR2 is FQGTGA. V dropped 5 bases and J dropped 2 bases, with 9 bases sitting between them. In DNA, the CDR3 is TGTGCCAGCAGCCCAGGGATAAACACTGAAGCTTTCTTT. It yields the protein CASSPGINTEAFF. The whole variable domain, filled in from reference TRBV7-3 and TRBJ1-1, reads GAGVSQTPSNKVTEKGKYVELRCDPISGHTALYWYRQSLGQGPEFLIYFQGTGAADDSGLPNDRFFAVRPEGSVSTLKIQRTERGDSAVYLCASSPGINTEAFFGQGTRLTVV.

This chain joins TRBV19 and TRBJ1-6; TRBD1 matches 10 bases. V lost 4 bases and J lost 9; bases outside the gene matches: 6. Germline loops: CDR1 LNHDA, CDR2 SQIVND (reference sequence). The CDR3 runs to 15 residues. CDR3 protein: CASSTRQGASSPLHF. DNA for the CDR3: TGTGCCAGTAGTACGCGACAGGGGGCCTCTTCACCCCTCCACTTT.

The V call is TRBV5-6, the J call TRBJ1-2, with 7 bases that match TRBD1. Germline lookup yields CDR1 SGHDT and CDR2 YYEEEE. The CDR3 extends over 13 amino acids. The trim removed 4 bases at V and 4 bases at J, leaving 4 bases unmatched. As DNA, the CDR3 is TGTGCCAGCAGCAAGGGGGCTTTCTATGGCTACACCTTC. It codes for CASSKGAFYGYTF.

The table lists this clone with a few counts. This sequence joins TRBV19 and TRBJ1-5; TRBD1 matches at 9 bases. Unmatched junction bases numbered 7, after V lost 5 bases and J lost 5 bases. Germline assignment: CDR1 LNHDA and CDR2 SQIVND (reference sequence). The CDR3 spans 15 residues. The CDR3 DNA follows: TGTGCCAGTAGTTCCGGACAGGGGACTCATCAGCCCCAGCATTTT. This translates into CASSSGQGTHQPQHF.

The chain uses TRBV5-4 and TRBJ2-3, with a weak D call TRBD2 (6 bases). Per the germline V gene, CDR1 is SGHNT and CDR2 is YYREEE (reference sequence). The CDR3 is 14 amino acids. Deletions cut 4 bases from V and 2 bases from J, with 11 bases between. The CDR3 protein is CASSPGLFTDTQYF. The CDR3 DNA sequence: TGTGCCAGCAGCCCGGGACTCTTCACAGATACGCAGTATTTT.

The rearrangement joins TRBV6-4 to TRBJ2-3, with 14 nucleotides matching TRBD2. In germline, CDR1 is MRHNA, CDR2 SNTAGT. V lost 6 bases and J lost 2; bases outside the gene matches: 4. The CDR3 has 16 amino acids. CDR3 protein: CASSRLAGGFTDTQYF. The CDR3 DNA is TGTGCCAGCAGCAGACTAGCGGGAGGGTTCACAGATACGCAGTATTTT.

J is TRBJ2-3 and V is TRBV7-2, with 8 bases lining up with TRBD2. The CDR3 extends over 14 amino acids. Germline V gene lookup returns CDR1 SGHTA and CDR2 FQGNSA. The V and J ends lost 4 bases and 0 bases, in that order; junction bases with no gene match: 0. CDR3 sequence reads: CASSSSGSTDTQYF. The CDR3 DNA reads TGTGCCAGCAGCTCTAGCGGGAGCACAGATACGCAGTATTTT.

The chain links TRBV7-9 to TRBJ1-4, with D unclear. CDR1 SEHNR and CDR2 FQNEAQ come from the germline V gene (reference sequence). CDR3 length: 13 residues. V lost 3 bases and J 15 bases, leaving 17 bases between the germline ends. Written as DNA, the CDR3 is TGTGCCAGCAGCTTCTTCACCGGGAGCCCGATGTTTTTT. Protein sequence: CASSFFTGSPMFF.

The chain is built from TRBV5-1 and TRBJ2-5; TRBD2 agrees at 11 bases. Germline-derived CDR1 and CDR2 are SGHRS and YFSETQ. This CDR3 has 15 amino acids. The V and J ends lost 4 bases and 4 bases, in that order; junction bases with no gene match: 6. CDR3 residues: CASSELAGDGETQYF. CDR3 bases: TGCGCCAGCAGCGAACTAGCGGGAGACGGAGAGACCCAGTACTTC.

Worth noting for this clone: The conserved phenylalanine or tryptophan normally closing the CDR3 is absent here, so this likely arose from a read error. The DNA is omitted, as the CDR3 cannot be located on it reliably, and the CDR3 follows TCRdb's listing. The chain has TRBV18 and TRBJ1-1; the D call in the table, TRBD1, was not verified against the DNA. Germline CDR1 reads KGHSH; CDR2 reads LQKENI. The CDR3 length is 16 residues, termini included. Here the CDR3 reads CASSPPTGTGQGAIRY.

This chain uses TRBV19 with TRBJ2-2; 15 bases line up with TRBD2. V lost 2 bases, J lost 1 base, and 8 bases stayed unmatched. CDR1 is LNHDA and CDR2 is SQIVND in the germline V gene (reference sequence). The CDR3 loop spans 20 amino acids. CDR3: CASSILGTSGRRMNTGELFF. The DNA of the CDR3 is TGTGCCAGTAGTATACTAGGGACTAGCGGGAGGAGAATGAACACCGGGGAGCTGTTTTTT. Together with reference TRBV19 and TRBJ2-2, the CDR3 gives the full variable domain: DGGITQSPKYLFRKEGQNVTLSCEQNLNHDAMYWYRQDPGQGLRLIYYSQIVNDFQKGDIAEGYSVSREKKESFPLTVTSAQKNPTAFYLCASSILGTSGRRMNTGELFFGEGSRLTVL.

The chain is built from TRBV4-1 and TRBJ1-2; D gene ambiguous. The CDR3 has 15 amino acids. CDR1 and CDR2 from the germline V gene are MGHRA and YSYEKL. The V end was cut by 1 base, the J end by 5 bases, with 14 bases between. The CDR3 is CASSQGHLSSYGYTF. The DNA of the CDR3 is TGCGCCAGCAGCCAAGGACATCTTAGTTCTTATGGCTACACCTTC.

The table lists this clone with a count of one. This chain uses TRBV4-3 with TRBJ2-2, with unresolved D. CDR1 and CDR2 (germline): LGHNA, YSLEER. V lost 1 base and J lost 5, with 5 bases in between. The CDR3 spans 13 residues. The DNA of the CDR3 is TGCGCCAGCAGCCAAGTCGGGACCGGGGAGCTGTTTTTT. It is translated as CASSQVGTGELFF.

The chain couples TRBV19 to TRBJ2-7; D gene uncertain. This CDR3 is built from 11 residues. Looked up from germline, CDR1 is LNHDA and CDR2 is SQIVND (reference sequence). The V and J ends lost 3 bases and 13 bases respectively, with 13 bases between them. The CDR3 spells CASSISGSLYF. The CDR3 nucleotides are TGTGCCAGTAGTATCTCCGGGTCCCTTTACTTC.

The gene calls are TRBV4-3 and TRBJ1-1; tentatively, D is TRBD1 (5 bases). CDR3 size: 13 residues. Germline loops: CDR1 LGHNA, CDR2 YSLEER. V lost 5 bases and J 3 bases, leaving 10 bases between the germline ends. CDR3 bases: TGCGCCAGCAGCACGACGGGGGACACTGAAGCTTTCTTT. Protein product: CASSTTGDTEAFF.

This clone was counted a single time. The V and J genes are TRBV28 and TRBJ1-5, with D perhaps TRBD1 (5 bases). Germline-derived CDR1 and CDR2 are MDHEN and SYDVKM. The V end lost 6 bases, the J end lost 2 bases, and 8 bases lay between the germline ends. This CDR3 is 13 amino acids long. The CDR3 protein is CASRVTGNQPQHF. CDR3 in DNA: TGTGCCAGCAGGGTGACAGGCAATCAGCCCCAGCATTTT.

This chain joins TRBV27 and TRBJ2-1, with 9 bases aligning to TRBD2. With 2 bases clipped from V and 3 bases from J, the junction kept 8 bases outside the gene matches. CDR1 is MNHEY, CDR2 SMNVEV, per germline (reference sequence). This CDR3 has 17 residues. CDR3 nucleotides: TGTGCCAGCAGTTTACTTAGCGGGAGTCGAAACTACAATGAGCAGTTCTTC. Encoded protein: CASSLLSGSRNYNEQFF.